These 32 T cell receptor beta chains were sequenced from one sample in a study of siplizumab effects on memory and regulatory T cells. Sequencing used immunoSEQ multiplex PCR; TCRdb keeps in-frame clones, though not all of them. The top ten hold just over 2.5% of the sample, which has some 100,000 clones, 75% to 95% seen once. Sequenced sample: CD4+ T cells sorted from blood. Receptor source: a human donor in good health. Some clones in this sample may be carry-over from other donors' samples.

This clone was seen only once. The chain couples TRBV19 to TRBJ2-1; a possible D gene is TRBD2 (6 bases). The CDR3 contains 15 residues. Germline lookup yields CDR1 LNHDA and CDR2 SQIVND (reference sequence). Trimming took 0 bases from V and 7 from J, leaving 13 bases between them. CDR3 bases: TGTGCCAGTAGTATAGATATAGGAGGGTGGAATGAGCAGTTCTTC. It encodes CASSIDIGGWNEQFF.

V usage is TRBV9 and J usage is TRBJ1-2, with TRBD1 identical over 8 bases. The germline V gene encodes CDR1 SGDLS and CDR2 YYNGEE. The ends lost 3 bases at V and 4 bases at J; junction bases unmatched: 5. The CDR3 consists of 14 residues. The CDR3 DNA sequence: TGTGCCAGCAGCGCACAGGGGGAGCTCTATGGCTACACCTTC. Its protein product is CASSAQGELYGYTF.

This chain uses TRBV7-2 with TRBJ2-3; 7 positions agree with TRBD2. This CDR3 is built from 18 residues. Germline V gives CDR1 SGHTA, CDR2 FQGNSA. V was clipped by 0 bases and J by 3 bases; unmatched bases: 12. CDR3 nucleotide sequence: TGTGCCAGCAGCTTAGCAGGCCGCCGCGGGAGCAGTACAGATACGCAGTATTTT. Residues: CASSLAGRRGSSTDTQYF.

The rearrangement links TRBV28 to TRBJ1-2; D possibly corresponds to TRBD1 (6 bases). The CDR3 runs to 13 residues. Germline CDR1 is MDHEN and CDR2 is SYDVKM. V lost 7 bases and J lost 3, with 12 bases in between. This chain's CDR3 is CASNEQGDYGYTF. The CDR3 coding sequence is TGTGCCAGCAATGAACAGGGTGACTATGGCTACACCTTC.

The chain carries TRBV7-3 and TRBJ2-2; 12 positions agree with TRBD2. Germline CDR1 and CDR2: SGHTA and FQGTGA. Trimming removed 5 bases from V and 6 bases from J; junction bases left unmatched: 7. This CDR3 has 16 amino acids. The chain's CDR3 is CASSLMTSGRPGELFF. The CDR3 coding sequence is TGTGCCAGCAGCCTAATGACTAGCGGGAGACCCGGGGAGCTGTTTTTT.

The J gene is TRBJ2-3, the V gene TRBV4-2, with D possibly TRBD1 on 5 matching bases. Trimming removed 0 bases at V and 0 bases at J, with 7 bases between. The germline V gene encodes CDR1 LGHNA and CDR2 YNFKEQ. The CDR3 runs to 15 residues. CDR3 region: CASSQDRASTDTQYF. CDR3 nucleotide sequence: TGTGCCAGCAGCCAAGACAGGGCTAGCACAGATACGCAGTATTTT.

This sequence joins TRBV18 and TRBJ2-1; D perhaps matches TRBD1 (6 bases). V dropped 4 bases and J dropped 8 bases, with 18 bases sitting between them. The CDR3 covers 15 residues. CDR1 is KGHSH and CDR2 is LQKENI in the germline V gene. This chain's CDR3 is CASSRSQGVSDEQFF. CDR3 nucleotide sequence: TGTGCCAGCTCACGTTCACAGGGAGTCTCCGATGAGCAGTTCTTC.

V is TRBV18 and J is TRBJ2-7; 9 nucleotides match TRBD1. Germline-derived CDR1 and CDR2 are KGHSH and LQKENI. The V segment lost 5 bases and the J segment 4 bases; nucleotides outside the gene matches: 3. CDR3 length: 13 amino acids. The CDR3: CASSSGQGYEQYF. Here the CDR3 DNA reads TGTGCCAGCTCATCGGGACAGGGATACGAGCAGTACTTC.

CDR3 in DNA: TGTGCCTGGAGTGAGGGTGGGCGGCTTCCAGATACGCAGTATTTT. Amino acid sequence: CAWSEGGRLPDTQYF. The chain links TRBV30 to TRBJ2-3; D remains unclear. This CDR3 is built from 15 residues. CDR1 GTSNPN and CDR2 SVGIG come from the germline V gene (reference sequence). The ends were cut back, 1 base at V and 4 bases at J, with 15 bases in the middle.

The rearrangement links TRBV5-1 to TRBJ2-5; 9 bases are shared with TRBD2. The junction had 5 bases not matched to a gene; V was cut back by 0 bases and J by 2 bases. The CDR3 spans 16 residues. Germline V CDR1 and CDR2: SGHRS, YFSETQ. Written as DNA, the CDR3 is TGCGCCAGCAGCTTGGCTTTAGCGGGGGCTCAAGAGACCCAGTACTTC. This gives the protein CASSLALAGAQETQYF.

A remark on this clone: One end of the junction does not line up with germline, which may come from a read error. The V call is TRBV6-5, the J call TRBJ2-5, with 8 bases fitting TRBD1. Germline CDR1 MNHEY, CDR2 SVGAGI. The CDR3 runs 16 residues. CDR3 amino acids: CASSNSGGKGGETQYF. As DNA, the CDR3 is TGTGCCAGCAGTAACTCAGGGGGCAAGGGCGGAGAGACCCAGTACTTC.

The V call is TRBV5-1, the J call TRBJ2-5, with TRBD2 as a possible D gene (5 bases). Germline V gene sequence: CDR1 SGHRS, CDR2 YFSETQ. V lost 9 bases and J 3 bases, leaving 15 bases between the germline ends. There are 13 residues in the CDR3. CDR3 nucleotides: TGCGCCACGGGGATCGGTTCCGAAGAGACCCAGTACTTC. Translated, it gives CATGIGSEETQYF.

This clone was seen a single time. The genes are TRBV6-1 and TRBJ2-7, with D uncertain. The CDR3 is made up of 14 amino acids. Germline V gene sequence: CDR1 MNHNS, CDR2 SASEGT. V lost 7 bases, J lost 6 bases, and 19 bases lay in between. The CDR3 loop is CASNPGPYEAEQYF. CDR3 DNA sequence: TGTGCCAGCAATCCGGGCCCTTACGAAGCCGAGCAGTACTTC.

This sequence joins TRBV11-2 and TRBJ1-6, with 11 bases identical to TRBD1. Germline loops: CDR1 SGHAT, CDR2 FQNNGV. The CDR3 is 16 residues long. V shed 2 bases, J shed 9 bases, and the junction held 6 bases outside the gene matches. The CDR3 is CASSLNPGTGGSPLHF. In DNA, the CDR3 is TGTGCCAGCAGCTTAAACCCTGGGACAGGGGGTTCACCCCTCCACTTT.

With regard to this clone: Germline is not matched at one junction end, which may reflect a read error. The chain carries TRBV7-7 and TRBJ2-6; a weak D match, TRBD2 (6 bases). The CDR3 covers 16 residues. Looked up from germline, CDR1 is SSHAT and CDR2 is FNYEAQ (reference sequence). The CDR3 nucleotides read TGTGCTAGCAGCCCCGGGCGGGGCACAGGGGCCAACGTCCTGACTTTC. Amino acid sequence: CASSPGRGTGANVLTF.

This chain uses TRBV7-3 with TRBJ2-7, with 9 bases fitting TRBD2. Germline V gene lookup returns CDR1 SGHTA and CDR2 FQGTGA. Trimming cost V 5 bases and J 5 bases; bases outside gene matches: 19. There are 18 residues in the CDR3. The CDR3 protein is CASSKITISSGAVHEQYF. CDR3 in DNA: TGTGCCAGCAGCAAAATCACTATTTCTAGCGGGGCAGTCCACGAGCAGTACTTC.

Turning to this clone: One junction end disagrees with the germline gene, perhaps due to a read error. The V gene is TRBV7-7, the J gene TRBJ2-1; 8 nucleotides line up with TRBD2. This CDR3 has 16 amino acids. Germline lookup yields CDR1 SSHAT and CDR2 FNYEAQ (reference sequence). DNA for the CDR3: TGTGCTAGCAGCTTAGAGGCGGGAGGAACCTACAATGAGCAGTTCTTC. It translates to CASSLEAGGTYNEQFF.

The chain couples TRBV9 to TRBJ2-7; D unresolved. This CDR3 region has 15 residues. V dropped 0 bases and J dropped 8 bases, with 18 bases sitting between them. Germline values: CDR1 SGDLS, CDR2 YYNGEE. In nucleotides, the CDR3 is TGTGCCAGCAGCGTAGATGACTTACCCAACGTCCAGCAGTACTTC. Protein: CASSVDDLPNVQQYF.

This chain uses TRBV7-6 with TRBJ2-1; TRBD2 matches 11 bases. The germline CDR1 and CDR2 sequences are SGHVS and FNYEAQ. V gave up 3 bases and J gave up 7 bases; unmatched junction bases: 14. This CDR3 is built from 18 residues. CDR3 region: CASSFPLGGTSGSNEQFF. CDR3 in DNA: TGTGCCAGCAGCTTCCCCCTCGGCGGGACTAGCGGATCTAATGAGCAGTTCTTC.

The rearrangement uses TRBV30 and TRBJ1-2; tentative D call: TRBD1 (6 bases). Trimming took 0 bases from V and 12 from J, leaving 14 bases between them. The length of the CDR3 is 12 residues. Germline-derived CDR1 and CDR2 are GTSNPN and SVGIG (reference sequence). The CDR3 reads CAWSVRTDKNTF. In DNA form, the CDR3 reads TGTGCCTGGAGTGTGAGGACAGACAAAAACACCTTC. The full variable domain, its missing parts supplied by reference TRBV30 and TRBJ1-2, is SQTIHQWPATLVQPVGSPLSLECTVEGTSNPNLYWYRQAAGRGLQLLFYSVGIGQISSEVPQNLSASRPQDRQFILSSKKLLLSDSGFYLCAWSVRTDKNTFGSGTRLTVV.

Concerning this clone: No conserved phenylalanine or tryptophan ends this CDR3, so it is likely a read error. This chain joins TRBV6-5 and TRBJ1-1; D uncertain. CDR3 size: 15 residues. Per the germline V gene, CDR1 is MNHEY and CDR2 is SVGAGI. CDR3 protein: CASSSPAGEGTKAFL. The CDR3 nucleotides are TGTGCCAGCAGTTCCCCGGCAGGTGAGGGCACTAAAGCTTTCCTT.

CDR3 amino acids: CASSTGLAATDTQYF. In DNA, the CDR3 is TGTGCCAGCAGCACAGGACTAGCGGCCACAGATACGCAGTATTTT. This chain uses TRBV7-9 with TRBJ2-3, with 10 bases matching TRBD2. Trimming removed 5 bases from V and 2 bases from J; junction bases left unmatched: 4. Germline-derived CDR1 and CDR2 are SEHNR and FQNEAQ (reference sequence). This CDR3 spans 15 amino acids.

The rearrangement joins TRBV19 to TRBJ2-7, with 7 nucleotides matching TRBD1. The CDR3 has 15 residues. Trimming removed 5 bases from V and 0 bases from J; junction bases left unmatched: 7. Germline values: CDR1 LNHDA, CDR2 SQIVND (reference sequence). The CDR3 DNA reads TGTGCCAGTAGTTCACTGAGACAGGGCTCCTACGAGCAGTACTTC. This encodes CASSSLRQGSYEQYF.

The rearrangement links TRBV18 to TRBJ1-2; D is ambiguous. There are 14 residues in the CDR3. V was shortened by 3 bases and J by 6 bases, with 14 bases between the two germline ends. Germline CDR1 and CDR2: KGHSH and LQKENI. The CDR3 DNA sequence: TGTGCCAGCTCACCTACGAAGTCGTCGGATGGCTACACCTTC. Protein: CASSPTKSSDGYTF.

J is TRBJ2-7 and V is TRBV11-2; the match to TRBD1 covers 11 bases. After removal of 5 bases from V and 6 bases from J, the junction contained 6 bases not matched to a gene. The CDR3 totals 14 residues. Per germline, CDR1 SGHAT and CDR2 FQNNGV. CDR3 coding DNA: TGTGCCAGCAGCGGAGGACAGGGGGCGAGCGAGCAGTACTTC. It specifies CASSGGQGASEQYF.

The chain links TRBV5-5 to TRBJ2-1; D is possibly TRBD1 (6 bases). Germline loops: CDR1 SGHKS, CDR2 YYEKEE (reference sequence). CDR3 length: 18 residues. Trimming shortened V by 3 bases and J by 9 bases, and 28 bases separated the two germline ends. The CDR3 nucleotides read TGTGCCAGCAGCTCCCCGCCTGGACAGCCAACCTTTGGGGCTGAGCAGTTCTTC. It specifies CASSSPPGQPTFGAEQFF.

This clone was found once. The V call is TRBV2, the J call TRBJ2-5; 11 bases match TRBD1. The ends lost 7 bases at V and 5 bases at J; junction bases unmatched: 9. Germline CDR1 SNHLY, CDR2 FYNNEI. The CDR3 has 15 residues. CDR3 DNA: TGTGCCAGCAAACCGAGGACAGGGGGCGGTGAGACCCAGTACTTC. Amino acids: CASKPRTGGGETQYF.

This rearrangement joins TRBV5-4 to TRBJ2-7, with 7 nucleotides matching TRBD2. The V segment lost 10 bases and the J segment 4 bases; nucleotides outside the gene matches: 17. Germline CDR1 SGHNT, CDR2 YYREEE (reference sequence). The CDR3 has 15 amino acids. For the CDR3, the DNA is TGTGCCCTAAGTCGGGCGGGAGATAGTTTTTACGAGCAGTACTTC. Its translation: CALSRAGDSFYEQYF.

V gene TRBV25-1 combines with J gene TRBJ2-1; 9 bases fit TRBD2. From germline, CDR1 is MGHDK and CDR2 SYGVNS. V was pared by 6 bases and J by 9 bases, with 18 bases of the junction left unmatched. The CDR3 has 17 residues. The CDR3 reads CASRGTASGVLFGEQFF. The CDR3 bases are TGTGCCAGCAGGGGGACGGCTAGCGGGGTTCTGTTTGGTGAGCAGTTCTTC.

The chain uses TRBV7-2 and TRBJ2-3, with 11 bases matching TRBD2. The CDR3 extends over 15 amino acids. Germline V gene data show CDR1 as SGHTA and CDR2 as FQGNSA. V shed 3 bases and J 4 bases; nucleotides not matched to a gene: 3. The CDR3 DNA sequence: TGTGCCAGCAGCTTTACTAGCGGGAGTCCAGATACGCAGTATTTT. Amino acid sequence: CASSFTSGSPDTQYF.

This clone is a singleton in its sample. V gene TRBV29-1 combines with J gene TRBJ2-4, with D unclear. Germline CDR1 SQVTM, CDR2 ANQGSEA. There are 14 residues in the CDR3. The CDR3 sequence is CRPNSHLAKNIQYF. The CDR3, as DNA: TGCAGGCCCAATTCGCACCTAGCCAAAAACATTCAGTACTTC.

The chain joins TRBV6-5 to TRBJ2-3; perhaps TRBD2 as D (6 bases). This CDR3 is built from 15 residues. The germline V gene encodes CDR1 MNHEY and CDR2 SVGAGI. Trimming cost V 2 bases and J 0 bases, with 9 bases left between them. CDR3 nucleotide sequence: TGTGCCAGCAGTTACAATCGGGGGAGCACAGATACGCAGTATTTT. This gives the protein CASSYNRGSTDTQYF.